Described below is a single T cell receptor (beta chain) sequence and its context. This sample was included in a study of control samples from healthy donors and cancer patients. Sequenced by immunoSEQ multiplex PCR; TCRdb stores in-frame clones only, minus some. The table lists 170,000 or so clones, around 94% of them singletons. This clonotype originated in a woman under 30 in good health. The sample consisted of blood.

In DNA, the CDR3 is TGTGCCAGCAGTTACCCCCTCCACAGGGCCCCCTCCTACGAGCAGTACTTC. It encodes CASSYPLHRAPSYEQYF. This rearrangement joins TRBV6-2 or TRBV6-3 to TRBJ2-7; D possibly corresponds to TRBD1 (6 bases). The CDR3 is 17 amino acids. CDR1 and CDR2 (germline): MNHEY, SVGEGT. Trimming pared 2 bases from V and 0 bases from J, leaving 17 bases between.